This T cell receptor (beta chain) is drawn from a study of blood T cell repertoires in COVID-19. At the level of the study: Sample material is recorded as cDNA or gDNA derived from T cells, B-cell-depleted T cells, or PBMCs.

The method was immunoSEQ multiplex PCR; TCRdb's version includes in-frame clones alone and lacks a portion of them. The sample consists of just over 150,000 clones, about 93% of them appearing once. Germline V lookup: CDR1 SGHRS, CDR2 YFSETQ. V lost 2 bases and J lost 10; bases outside the gene matches: 13. The CDR3 contains 17 residues. This receptor was obtained from a woman aged 50 to 60 with acute or convalescent COVID-19. The specimen sequenced was peripheral blood. This sequence joins TRBV5-1 and TRBJ2-1; 12 nucleotides line up with TRBD2. The CDR3 DNA reads as TGCGCCAGCAGCTTAGGGTGGAGGCTAGCGGGAGGGAGGGAGCAGTTCTTC. Amino acid sequence: CASSLGWRLAGGREQFF.